This T cell receptor beta chain was captured in a study of response to subunit inactivated influenza vaccine (dated by TCRdb to the late 2010s). Regarding the study in general: The study used deep quantitative T cell receptor repertoire profiling to track responses to a trivalent subunit inactivated influenza vaccine. General findings and caveats noted by the study authors: The authors proposed that each seasonal influenza vaccination may bring in only a limited number of new T cells.

This clonotype was detected many times. Its antigen is still unknown. Per-base quality was not reported, and no clone a single base away is much larger than it. V is shortened by 5 bases, J by 8 bases, and the region joining them spans 13 bases. The CDR3 contains 14 residues, cysteine and phenylalanine counted. Only the CDR3 DNA is retained, 42 bases long and in frame from the first base. Sequences SGHTA (CDR1) and FQGNSA (CDR2) are obtained from the germline V gene. Library prep was done by RT-PCR. These reads were obtained on an Illumina HiSeq 2500. TCRdb's own reprocessing of the public reads used fastp at Q25 and MiXCR and kept productive beta chains. Each record represents a unique CDR3 protein, reported with the most common genes and DNA among its rows. The sample table holds 550,000 to 800,000 distinct CDR3 sequences, of which about 14% were seen once. Clones ranked in the top ten supply roughly 6.4% of the sample.

The sequence came from a man in his fifties who received an inactivated influenza vaccine. Donor details come from another sample of the same person, matched by shared clones. Specimen: PBMCs from blood, collected less than 15 days before vaccination. The rearranged segments are TRBV7-2 and TRBJ1-6, with the D gene call left open. The DNA is as follows: TGTGCCAGCAGCGAATTCCAGCCGTATTCACCCCTCCACTTT. Its protein is CASSEFQPYSPLHF. Beyond the CDR3, the reference TRBV7-2 and TRBJ1-6 genes provide the residues; the full variable domain reads: GAGVSQSPSNKVTEKGKDVELRCDPISGHTALYWYRQSLGQGLEFLIYFQGNSAPDKSGLPSDRFSAERTGGSVSTLTIQRTQQEDSAVYLCASSEFQPYSPLHFGNGTRLTVT.